These 26 T cell receptor beta chains were sequenced from one sample in a study of blood T cells in healthy people across ages. Next came a second PCR, run for 7 to 11 cycles, which used a sample-barcoded 5' primer along with a J-beta primer mix. TCRdb called the 5' RACE reads again in MiXCR, with one record for every CDR3 protein. The sample carries about 640,000 distinct CDR3 sequences, approximately 59% recorded once. Sequencing was performed on blood. These receptors originate from a man in his sixties in good health.

Only a few counts were recorded for this clonotype. The chain uses TRBV3-1 and TRBJ2-7; D gene ambiguous. Germline loops: CDR1 LGHDT, CDR2 YNNKEL (reference sequence). This CDR3 contains 12 residues. V was clipped by 4 bases and J by 5 bases, with 9 bases between them. DNA of the CDR3: TGTGCCAGCAGCCGCGGCGGCGACGAGCAGTACTTC. Encoded protein: CASSRGGDEQYF.

This sequence joins TRBV12-3 or TRBV12-4 and TRBJ1-6; D unresolved. The CDR3 totals 14 residues. Trimming removed 3 bases from V and 6 bases from J, with 9 bases in between. The CDR3: CASSLLAINSPLHF. Here the CDR3 DNA reads TGTGCCAGCAGTTTGCTCGCTATTAATTCACCCCTCCACTTT.

CDR3 amino acids: CAYLGIYNEQFF. The CDR3 DNA sequence: TGCGCATATCTGGGGATCTACAATGAGCAGTTCTTC. This chain connects TRBV29-1 to TRBJ2-1; D not certain. Germline V gene sequence: CDR1 SQVTM, CDR2 ANQGSEA. The length of the CDR3 is 12 residues.

This clonotype was picked up one time. The chain employs TRBV20-1 and TRBJ1-5, with 9 bases lining up with TRBD1. V was clipped by 1 base and J by 5 bases; unmatched bases: 3. The CDR3 consists of 14 residues. The germline V gene has CDR1 DFQATT and CDR2 SNEGSKA (reference sequence). The CDR3, as DNA: TGCAGTGCTAGAGTCACAGGGGGCTATCAGCCCCAGCATTTT. This encodes CSARVTGGYQPQHF.

The chain has TRBV9 and TRBJ2-3; 13 positions match TRBD2. Germline assignment: CDR1 SGDLS and CDR2 YYNGEE. The trim removed 0 bases at V and 7 bases at J, leaving 2 bases unmatched. The CDR3 is 15 residues long. CDR3 sequence (DNA): TGTGCCAGCAGCGTAGGGACTAGCGGGGGATATACGCAGTATTTT. Its protein is CASSVGTSGGYTQYF.

The chain employs TRBV6-1 and TRBJ1-6; tentative D call: TRBD1 (5 bases). V shed 11 bases and J shed 5 bases, with 13 bases lying between them. The CDR3 is made up of 13 amino acids. Germline values: CDR1 MNHNS, CDR2 SASEGT. The CDR3 loop is CASSPGDNSPLHF. In DNA form, the CDR3 reads TGTGCCTCCAGCCCGGGGGATAATTCACCCCTCCACTTT.

The chain links TRBV6-6 to TRBJ1-1; D may be TRBD1 (6 bases). The CDR3 consists of 16 residues. V gave up 8 bases and J gave up 2 bases, with 21 bases separating them. In germline, CDR1 is MNHNY, CDR2 SVGAGI (reference sequence). The CDR3 reads CASYPETGNSNTEAFF. In DNA form, the CDR3 reads TGTGCCAGCTACCCTGAGACAGGCAATTCTAACACTGAAGCTTTCTTT.

There are a few counts of this clonotype. The chain employs TRBV5-5 and TRBJ2-5, with 9 bases fitting TRBD2. CDR3 length equals 18 residues. CDR1 and CDR2 from the germline V gene are SGHKS and YYEKEE (reference sequence). Losses at the gene ends were 4 bases for V and 2 bases for J; bases not matched to a gene: 15. CDR3 coding DNA: TGTGCCAGCAGCCCCACTTTAGCGGGGGCACCCCTACAAGAGACCCAGTACTTC. Its translation is CASSPTLAGAPLQETQYF. Complete variable domain (other parts from reference TRBV5-5 and TRBJ2-5): DAGVTQSPTHLIKTRGQQVTLRCSPISGHKSVSWYQQVLGQGPQFIFQYYEKEERGRGNFPDRFSARQFPNYSSELNVNALLLGDSALYLCASSPTLAGAPLQETQYFGPGTRLLVL.

This clonotype was seen more than once but under ten times. The rearrangement uses TRBV29-1 and TRBJ1-1; D might be TRBD1 (5 bases). Germline V CDR1 and CDR2: SQVTM, ANQGSEA. V was shortened by 4 bases and J by 4 bases, with 13 bases between the two germline ends. This CDR3 is built from 13 residues. The CDR3 spells CSVVTQGGTEAFF. The CDR3 DNA sequence: TGCAGCGTTGTGACTCAGGGCGGCACTGAAGCTTTCTTT.

The chain carries TRBV4-3 and TRBJ2-7; D unresolved. The CDR3 totals 15 residues. Germline CDR1 is LGHNA and CDR2 is YSLEER. The ends were cut back, 0 bases at V and 9 bases at J, with 18 bases in the middle. In nucleotides, the CDR3 is TGCGCCAGCAGCCAAGATATAGCAGGTCGAGGCGGGCAGTACTTC. This gives the protein CASSQDIAGRGGQYF.

This chain uses TRBV6-5 with TRBJ2-1; TRBD2 aligns across 8 bases. The J call may be in error: the DNA end matches TRBJ2-7 better. This CDR3 spans 15 amino acids. Per germline, CDR1 MNHEY and CDR2 SVGAGI. The CDR3 loop reads CASTPAGDSYNEQYF. CDR3 sequence (DNA): TGTGCCAGCACTCCAGCGGGAGACTCCTACAATGAGCAGTACTTC.

The chain has TRBV20-1 and TRBJ2-3; 7 bases align to TRBD2. The CDR3 has 11 residues. The germline CDR1 and CDR2 sequences are DFQATT and SNEGSKA (reference sequence). The CDR3 nucleotides read TGCAGCCCCACGGGGGGAGATACGCAGTATTTT. Translating it yields CSPTGGDTQYF.

This clonotype occurred a few times. The rearrangement uses TRBV20-1 and TRBJ1-5; 8 nucleotides match TRBD1. The CDR3 has 13 residues. V was clipped by 6 bases and J by 6 bases; unmatched bases: 7. The germline V gene has CDR1 DFQATT and CDR2 SNEGSKA (reference sequence). The CDR3 DNA reads TGCAGTGCGATCGACAGGGGAACTCAGCCCCAGCATTTT. Translation gives CSAIDRGTQPQHF.

This chain connects TRBV5-1 to TRBJ1-1; D unresolved. Trimming left V 5 bases short and J 2 bases short, with 10 bases between. There are 13 residues in the CDR3. Germline lookup yields CDR1 SGHRS and CDR2 YFSETQ. CDR3 coding DNA: TGCGCCAGCAGACCTCCAAGTAACACTGAAGCTTTCTTT. This codes for CASRPPSNTEAFF. The variable domain in full, with the rest retrieved from reference TRBV5-1 and TRBJ1-1, is KAGVTQTPRYLIKTRGQQVTLSCSPISGHRSVSWYQQTPGQGLQFLFEYFSETQRNKGNFPGRFSGRQFSNSRSEMNVSTLELGDSALYLCASRPPSNTEAFFGQGTRLTVV.

This clonotype was recorded once. The rearrangement joins TRBV9 to TRBJ2-4; D ambiguous. V gave up 4 bases and J gave up 7 bases, with 27 bases separating them. There are 18 residues in the CDR3. The germline V gene encodes CDR1 SGDLS and CDR2 YYNGEE. The DNA of the CDR3 is TGTGCCAGCAGCCCCAGCCACTACCGGCCCGACCGGATCAACATTCAGTACTTC. The encoded protein is CASSPSHYRPDRINIQYF.

The chain has TRBV20-1 and TRBJ1-2; D gene ambiguous. This CDR3 region has 12 residues. V dropped 3 bases and J dropped 4 bases, with 9 bases sitting between them. CDR1 is DFQATT, CDR2 SNEGSKA, per germline (reference sequence). This CDR3 reads CSARNTIYGYTF. CDR3 DNA: TGCAGTGCTAGGAACACCATCTATGGCTACACCTTC.

This chain joins TRBV29-1 and TRBJ2-5; TRBD1 agrees at 7 bases. This CDR3 is built from 17 residues. The germline gives CDR1 SQVTM, CDR2 ANQGSEA. The ends lost 0 bases at V and 1 base at J; junction bases unmatched: 11. CDR3 region: CSVEDPRGLTPQETQYF. Written as DNA, the CDR3 is TGCAGCGTTGAAGACCCTAGGGGGCTAACCCCCCAAGAGACCCAGTACTTC.

CDR3 amino acids: CSVARALQETQYF. The DNA of the CDR3 is TGCAGCGTTGCCCGGGCTCTCCAAGAGACCCAGTACTTC. The rearrangement joins TRBV29-1 to TRBJ2-5; the D is unclear. This CDR3 is built from 13 residues. Germline CDR1 reads SQVTM; CDR2 reads ANQGSEA. Trimming took 4 bases from V and 1 from J, leaving 10 bases between them.

The chain has TRBV6-5 and TRBJ1-1; 9 positions match TRBD1. From germline, CDR1 is MNHEY and CDR2 SVGAGI. Unmatched junction bases numbered 5, after V lost 5 bases and J lost 4 bases. This CDR3 has 14 amino acids. CDR3 DNA: TGTGCCAGCAGTCTCGACAGGGGGGCCACTGAAGCTTTCTTT. Translated, it gives CASSLDRGATEAFF.

This chain connects TRBV21-1 to TRBJ1-5; the tabulated D call, TRBD1, remains unverified against the DNA. TRBV21-1 is deemed a pseudogene. This CDR3 has 18 residues. CDR3 DNA: TGTGCCAGCAGCAAGCGGGACAGGGAGTGTGTTGGCAATCAGCCCCAGCATTTT. Its protein product is CASSKRDRECVGNQPQHF.

The chain employs TRBV28 and TRBJ1-2; D is ambiguous. The germline V and J ends were trimmed by 7 bases and 4 bases, with 10 bases remaining between them. The CDR3 is 12 amino acids. Germline loops: CDR1 MDHEN, CDR2 SYDVKM. The DNA of the CDR3 is TGTGCCAGCACCCACCGATCCTATGGCTACACCTTC. Residues: CASTHRSYGYTF.

The chain uses TRBV20-1 and TRBJ2-3; TRBD2 matches at 12 bases. Germline V gives CDR1 DFQATT, CDR2 SNEGSKA (reference sequence). The CDR3 is made up of 15 amino acids. V shed 5 bases, J shed 1 base, and the junction held 4 bases outside the gene matches. CDR3 DNA: TGCAGTGCTCGGACTAGCGGGGCCCGCACAGATACGCAGTATTTT. It codes for CSARTSGARTDTQYF.

This clonotype was seen a handful of times. This chain joins TRBV5-1 and TRBJ2-7, with D maybe TRBD1 (6 bases). The CDR3 length is 15 residues. Germline V gives CDR1 SGHRS, CDR2 YFSETQ. Trimming removed 0 bases at V and 2 bases at J, with 12 bases between. Here the CDR3 DNA reads TGCGCCAGCAGCTTGGCCTTGGACAGTCCCTACGAGCAGTACTTC. Translation: CASSLALDSPYEQYF.

In this sample, this clonotype turned up once. Its ends do not fully match the called genes, so a read error is possible. CDR3 nucleotide sequence: TGTGCCAGCAGCTCCTTGAAGGGCGGGGGCCATCGCACAGATACGCGGTATTTT. This encodes CASSSLKGGGHRTDTRYF. This chain links TRBV7-2 with TRBJ2-3; tentatively, D is TRBD2 (7 bases). The CDR3 totals 18 residues. Germline-derived CDR1 and CDR2 are SGHTA and FQGNSA.

The rearrangement links TRBV29-1 to TRBJ2-5; 10 nucleotides agree with TRBD1. The better agreement between TRBJ2-7 and the DNA end casts doubt on the J call. Germline V lookup: CDR1 SQVTM, CDR2 ANQGSEA. The CDR3 has 15 amino acids. CDR3 protein: CSVGLGGQGVDEQYF. The DNA of the CDR3 is TGCAGCGTTGGATTAGGCGGACAGGGGGTCGACGAGCAGTACTTC.

J is TRBJ2-5 and V is TRBV11-2; TRBD2 matches 8 bases. This CDR3 has 14 residues. After removal of 3 bases from V and 2 bases from J, the junction contained 2 bases not matched to a gene. The V gene's germline CDR1 is SGHAT and CDR2 FQNNGV. The CDR3 sequence: CASSLRGAQETQYF. The CDR3 nucleotides read TGTGCCAGCAGCTTGCGGGGGGCGCAAGAGACCCAGTACTTC.